What follows are 8 T cell receptor beta chains derived from one specimen sequenced in a study of shared clonotypes between healthy human individuals. The assay was immunoSEQ multiplex PCR, and TCRdb's table has in-frame clones only and misses some. The sample lists 1.4 million to 1.5 million clones; around 97% were seen once. Sequences were obtained from naive CD4+ T cells sorted from blood. As for subset: CD45RA+ positively selected. The receptors were sampled from a man younger than 40 in good health.

This sequence joins TRBV5-4 and TRBJ2-7; TRBD2 matches 10 bases. After removal of 2 bases from V and 5 bases from J, the junction contained 7 bases not matched to a gene. The germline gives CDR1 SGHNT, CDR2 YYREEE (reference sequence). There are 15 residues in the CDR3. The CDR3 reads CASSFSGRGLHEQYF. CDR3 sequence (DNA): TGTGCCAGCAGCTTCAGCGGGAGGGGTCTGCACGAGCAGTACTTC.

This chain links TRBV5-1 with TRBJ1-4, with D perhaps matching TRBD1 (5 bases). The germline CDR1 and CDR2 sequences are SGHRS and YFSETQ. The CDR3 runs to 14 residues. Trimming pared 4 bases from V and 4 bases from J, leaving 11 bases between. The CDR3 DNA is TGCGCCAGCAGCCGGGACGGCAATAATGAAAAACTGTTTTTT. Translating it yields CASSRDGNNEKLFF.

Remarks on this clone: Distinct nucleotide sequences in the sample also encode this CDR3. The gene calls are TRBV9 and TRBJ2-3; D gene ambiguous. V dropped 3 bases and J dropped 3 bases, with 5 bases sitting between them. The germline V gene has CDR1 SGDLS and CDR2 YYNGEE. This CDR3 has 12 amino acids. The DNA for the CDR3 is TGTGCCAGCAGCGCTCCTACAGATACGCAGTATTTT. It yields the protein CASSAPTDTQYF.

Here the CDR3 reads CASSPPQGDRETQYF. CDR3 nucleotides: TGTGCCAGCTCACCGCCACAGGGGGATCGGGAGACCCAGTACTTC. The chain is built from TRBV18 and TRBJ2-5; TRBD1 matches at 8 bases. The germline V gene has CDR1 KGHSH and CDR2 LQKENI. Trimming at V came to 3 bases and at J to 5 bases, leaving 8 bases not matched to a gene. The CDR3 has 15 amino acids.

This clone was recorded once. The chain uses TRBV20-1 and TRBJ2-2; D not resolved. Trimming cost V 2 bases and J 5 bases, with 3 bases left between them. This CDR3 is 11 amino acids long. Germline-derived CDR1 and CDR2 are DFQATT and SNEGSKA (reference sequence). CDR3 coding DNA: TGCAGTGCTAGAATGACCGGGGAGCTGTTTTTT. This gives the protein CSARMTGELFF.

V and J are TRBV5-1 and TRBJ2-7, with 9 positions matching TRBD1. Trimming removed 0 bases from V and 2 bases from J; junction bases left unmatched: 6. CDR3 length: 16 residues. The germline V gene encodes CDR1 SGHRS and CDR2 YFSETQ. Written as DNA, the CDR3 is TGCGCCAGCAGCTTGGCCTGGGACAGGGCCACCTACGAGCAGTACTTC. It encodes CASSLAWDRATYEQYF. Full variable domain (outside the CDR3, taken from reference TRBV5-1 and TRBJ2-7): KAGVTQTPRYLIKTRGQQVTLSCSPISGHRSVSWYQQTPGQGLQFLFEYFSETQRNKGNFPGRFSGRQFSNSRSEMNVSTLELGDSALYLCASSLAWDRATYEQYFGPGTRLTVT.

This clone was counted a single time. Other DNA sequences in the same sample also yield this CDR3. The V call is TRBV6-5, the J call TRBJ2-7; weak D call: TRBD1 (6 bases). Trimming took off 2 bases at V and 6 bases at J, with 11 bases between the two ends. The CDR3 runs to 13 residues. Germline CDR1 and CDR2: MNHEY and SVGAGI. The CDR3 region has the DNA TGTGCCAGCAGTTACAGCACAGGGCGCGAGCAGTACTTC. Its translation is CASSYSTGREQYF.

V is TRBV9 and J is TRBJ1-1; D gene unclear. Per the germline V gene, CDR1 is SGDLS and CDR2 is YYNGEE. V lost 4 bases, J lost 0 bases, and 13 bases lay in between. The CDR3 loop spans 15 amino acids. The CDR3 bases are TGTGCCAGCAGCCCCTCTGCGCGGTTGAACACTGAAGCTTTCTTT. Protein: CASSPSARLNTEAFF.